This TCR beta chain stems from a study of PD-L1 blockade in urothelial cancer. Produced via immunoSEQ multiplex PCR; TCRdb's table is partial and in-frame only. This table holds 45,000 to 70,000 clones, about 85% found once. Time point noted: pretreatment peripheral blood. Study outcomes and limitations: Prediction of better survival came from below-median pretreatment blood TCR clonality.

On this clone: Its specificity is unknown.

Per germline, CDR1 SGHRS and CDR2 YFSETQ. The CDR3 runs to 13 residues. V gave up 4 bases and J gave up 7 bases; unmatched junction bases: 8. The sequence was obtained from a man aged 65-85 years with urothelial cancer. Sequenced here: PBMCs, sampled around atezolizumab (anti-PD-L1) treatment. The rearrangement uses TRBV5-1 and TRBJ2-7; 7 nucleotides match TRBD2. CDR3 loop: CASSRGTGREQYF. CDR3 sequence (DNA): TGCGCCAGCAGCCGCGGGACCGGGAGGGAGCAGTACTTC.